The 28 T cell receptor beta chains below come from one sample, sequenced in a study of blood T cell repertoires in COVID-19. Sequenced by immunoSEQ multiplex PCR; TCRdb stores in-frame clones only, minus some. Found here are around 360,000 clones, 87% of them singletons; the top ten hold 2.5% to 3%. The sequencing input was PBMCs or T cells enriched from blood (not recorded which). The receptors stem from a young woman who had recovered from COVID-19.

V usage is TRBV6-2 or TRBV6-3 and J usage is TRBJ2-5; 8 bases are a match to TRBD2. CDR1 MNHEY and CDR2 SVGEGT come from the germline V gene. V was clipped by 4 bases and J by 5 bases; unmatched bases: 3. This CDR3 has 13 residues. The CDR3 protein is CASSLAGYETQYF. DNA for the CDR3: TGTGCCAGCAGTTTAGCGGGGTATGAGACCCAGTACTTC.

The rearrangement links TRBV11-2 to TRBJ1-5; D unclear. Trimming removed 1 base at V and 3 bases at J, with 13 bases between. CDR1 and CDR2 from the germline V gene are SGHAT and FQNNGV. CDR3 length: 16 amino acids. The CDR3 DNA follows: TGTGCCAGCAGCTTAGTACGAGGGAATATCAATCAGCCCCAGCATTTT. Its protein is CASSLVRGNINQPQHF.

Details on this clone: One junction end disagrees with the germline gene, perhaps due to a read error. The rearrangement joins TRBV2 to TRBJ1-1; a weak D match, TRBD1 (6 bases). Germline CDR1 SNHLY, CDR2 FYNNEI. This CDR3 has 13 amino acids. In nucleotides, the CDR3 is TGTGCCAGCATTGAACAGGGAAACACTGAAGCTTTCTTT. Encoded protein: CASIEQGNTEAFF. Combining the CDR3 with reference TRBV2 and TRBJ1-1 gives the whole variable domain EPEVTQTPSHQVTQMGQEVILRCVPISNHLYFYWYRQILGQKVEFLVSFYNNEISEKSEIFDDQFSVERPDGSNFTLKIRSTKLEDSAMYFCASIEQGNTEAFFGQGTRLTVV.

The V and J genes are TRBV14 and TRBJ1-1; tentative D call: TRBD1 (6 bases). The V gene lost 4 bases and the J gene lost 0 bases, with 6 bases spanning the gap. CDR1 is SGHDN, CDR2 FVKESK, per germline. This CDR3 is 13 amino acids long. The DNA for the CDR3 is TGTGCCAGCAGCCCAGGGGTGAACACTGAAGCTTTCTTT. Translated: CASSPGVNTEAFF.

The chain has TRBV2 and TRBJ1-4, with 7 positions matching TRBD1. The junction had 9 bases not matched to a gene; V was cut back by 4 bases and J by 7 bases. Germline-derived CDR1 and CDR2 are SNHLY and FYNNEI. The CDR3 has 15 amino acids. This CDR3 reads CASSGRSGGGEKLFF. CDR3 DNA sequence: TGTGCCAGCAGTGGGAGGTCAGGGGGAGGTGAAAAACTGTTTTTT. Together with reference TRBV2 and TRBJ1-4, the CDR3 gives the full variable domain: EPEVTQTPSHQVTQMGQEVILRCVPISNHLYFYWYRQILGQKVEFLVSFYNNEISEKSEIFDDQFSVERPDGSNFTLKIRSTKLEDSAMYFCASSGRSGGGEKLFFGSGTQLSVL.

V usage is TRBV18 and J usage is TRBJ2-7, with 10 bases identical to TRBD1. The CDR3 runs 14 residues. Germline V gene sequence: CDR1 KGHSH, CDR2 LQKENI. The V gene end was trimmed by 3 bases and the J gene end by 3 bases; junction bases not matched to a gene: 2. The chain's CDR3 is CASSPRDRGYEQYF. The DNA of the CDR3 is TGTGCCAGCTCACCTCGGGACAGGGGCTACGAGCAGTACTTC. The full variable domain, rest sourced from reference TRBV18 and TRBJ2-7, is NAGVMQNPRHLVRRRGQEARLRCSPMKGHSHVYWYRQLPEEGLKFMVYLQKENIIDESGMPKERFSAEFPKEGPSILRIQQVVRGDSAAYFCASSPRDRGYEQYFGPGTRLTVT.

In its sample, this clone was seen a few times. The rearrangement links TRBV3-1 (or the pseudogene TRBV3-2) to TRBJ2-2; 9 nucleotides agree with TRBD2. The germline gives CDR1 LGHDT, CDR2 YNNKEL (reference sequence). The CDR3 totals 16 residues. With V trimmed by 4 bases and J by 3 bases, 6 bases remained unmatched. The CDR3 is CASSPPQREDTGELFF. The CDR3 DNA reads as TGTGCCAGCAGCCCTCCCCAGCGGGAGGACACCGGGGAGCTGTTTTTT.

This clone turned up a few times. The chain employs TRBV2 and TRBJ1-4, with a tentative D call TRBD1 (6 bases). CDR3 length: 13 amino acids. Germline CDR1 reads SNHLY; CDR2 reads FYNNEI. Trimming took 10 bases from V and 4 from J, leaving 13 bases between them. In DNA form, the CDR3 reads TGTGCCACCCGACAGGATCATAATGAAAAACTGTTTTTT. Translation: CATRQDHNEKLFF.

The gene calls are TRBV27 and TRBJ2-7; 9 bases are shared with TRBD1. In germline, CDR1 is MNHEY, CDR2 SMNVEV (reference sequence). After removal of 5 bases from V and 4 bases from J, the junction contained 15 bases not matched to a gene. The CDR3 loop spans 17 amino acids. The CDR3 region is CASSTTPPGQGFYEQYF. CDR3 sequence (DNA): TGTGCCAGCAGTACGACACCCCCGGGACAGGGTTTTTACGAGCAGTACTTC.

The rearrangement links TRBV7-9 to TRBJ2-5; a weak D match, TRBD1 (5 bases). The CDR3 extends over 17 amino acids. Germline-derived CDR1 and CDR2 are SEHNR and FQNEAQ (reference sequence). V was shortened by 0 bases and J by 4 bases, with 18 bases between the two germline ends. DNA of the CDR3: TGTGCCAGCAGCTTAGCCTCTGGTGGGCTAGGGGCAGAGACCCAGTACTTC. It yields the protein CASSLASGGLGAETQYF.

The rearrangement uses TRBV21-1 and TRBJ2-1; TRBD1 is taken as the D call from the table, unchecked against the DNA. TRBV21-1 is a pseudogene segment. The CDR3 length is 11 residues. CDR3 sequence reads: CASSIRQGHFF. Written as DNA, the CDR3 is TGTGCCAGCAGCATAAGGCAGGGTCATTTCTTC.

V gene TRBV5-6 combines with J gene TRBJ1-5; 7 nucleotides match TRBD1. With 4 bases clipped from V and 1 base from J, the junction kept 2 bases outside the gene matches. CDR3 length: 14 residues. Germline V lookup: CDR1 SGHDT, CDR2 YYEEEE. CDR3 in DNA: TGTGCCAGCAGCGCGGGACAGAGCAATCAGCCCCAGCATTTT. This gives the protein CASSAGQSNQPQHF.

The gene calls are TRBV7-3 and TRBJ2-3; D gene unclear. Trimming took 6 bases from V and 1 from J, leaving 14 bases between them. CDR1 and CDR2 from the germline V gene are SGHTA and FQGTGA. The CDR3 has 15 residues. For the CDR3, the DNA is TGTGCCAGCAGTTTGGGCCCCAAGGGCACAGATACGCAGTATTTT. Protein product: CASSLGPKGTDTQYF.

The chain carries TRBV10-1 and TRBJ2-1; 10 bases match TRBD2. Per germline, CDR1 WNHNN and CDR2 SYGVQD (reference sequence). The CDR3 is 14 residues long. The J segment lost 6 bases and the V segment lost 5 bases, leaving 4 bases of the junction unmatched. The CDR3 coding sequence is TGCGCCAGCAGTAGCGGGGGGGCCCCCAATGAGCAGTTCTTC. Its protein product is CASSSGGAPNEQFF.

The V and J genes are TRBV7-3 and TRBJ1-1; D is undetermined. The CDR3 has 13 amino acids. V was clipped by 5 bases and J by 3 bases, with 10 bases between them. The germline CDR1 and CDR2 sequences are SGHTA and FQGTGA. The CDR3 is CASSPRPDTEAFF. The CDR3 DNA reads TGTGCCAGCAGCCCGCGCCCCGACACTGAAGCTTTCTTT.

The V call is TRBV5-1, the J call TRBJ2-2; 9 bases agree with TRBD2. This CDR3 spans 16 amino acids. The J segment lost 0 bases and the V segment lost 3 bases, leaving 3 bases of the junction unmatched. Germline assignment: CDR1 SGHRS and CDR2 YFSETQ. The CDR3 coding sequence is TGCGCCAGCAGCTGGGGACTAGCCACGAACACCGGGGAGCTGTTTTTT. This sequence encodes CASSWGLATNTGELFF.

This chain connects TRBV5-1 to TRBJ2-3; 15 bases fit TRBD2. V gave up 4 bases and J gave up 4 bases; unmatched junction bases: 10. The CDR3 is made up of 18 amino acids. Germline assignment: CDR1 SGHRS and CDR2 YFSETQ. The CDR3 is CASSRGLAGGPGADTQYF. For the CDR3, the DNA is TGCGCCAGCAGCCGAGGACTAGCGGGAGGGCCGGGGGCAGATACGCAGTATTTT.

The genes are TRBV11-3 and TRBJ2-2, with a tentative D call TRBD1 (6 bases). The CDR3 is 15 amino acids. Looked up from germline, CDR1 is SGHNT and CDR2 is YENEEA. V was trimmed by 3 bases and J by 0 bases, leaving 8 bases between them. For the CDR3, the DNA is TGTGCCAGCAGCTTTGGGGGCGCGAACACCGGGGAGCTGTTTTTT. It yields the protein CASSFGGANTGELFF.

The rearrangement links TRBV18 to TRBJ2-1; D may be TRBD1 (5 bases). V shed 2 bases and J shed 7 bases, with 9 bases lying between them. Germline V gene data show CDR1 as KGHSH and CDR2 as LQKENI. This CDR3 contains 13 residues. The CDR3 sequence: CASSPDSRNEQFF. In DNA, the CDR3 is TGTGCCAGCTCACCAGACAGTCGGAATGAGCAGTTCTTC.

This rearrangement joins TRBV5-8 to TRBJ2-3; 9 bases map to TRBD2. Germline loops: CDR1 SGHTS, CDR2 YDEGEE. CDR3 length: 16 amino acids. The V gene end was trimmed by 5 bases and the J gene end by 4 bases; junction bases not matched to a gene: 11. The CDR3 region is CASSFTGTSRADTQYF. DNA of the CDR3: TGTGCCAGCAGTTTCACCGGGACTAGCCGCGCAGATACGCAGTATTTT.

The chain couples TRBV6-5 to TRBJ2-7; 7 positions match TRBD1. Trimming at V came to 6 bases and at J to 7 bases, leaving 6 bases not matched to a gene. The germline V gene has CDR1 MNHEY and CDR2 SVGAGI. CDR3 length: 12 residues. The CDR3 coding sequence is TGTGCCAGCAGCCTCGGACAGGCTGAGCAGTACTTC. It is translated as CASSLGQAEQYF.

The V call is TRBV4-1, the J call TRBJ2-4; D remains ambiguous. The germline V gene encodes CDR1 MGHRA and CDR2 YSYEKL. Trimming took off 1 base at V and 0 bases at J, with 4 bases between the two ends. The CDR3 spans 14 residues. DNA of the CDR3: TGCGCCAGCAGCCAAGCAGGAGCCAAAAACATTCAGTACTTC. Residues: CASSQAGAKNIQYF.

V and J are TRBV5-1 and TRBJ2-1; a possible D gene is TRBD2 (6 bases). The CDR3 has 15 residues. V lost 7 bases and J lost 0, with 14 bases in between. The germline CDR1 and CDR2 sequences are SGHRS and YFSETQ. This chain's CDR3 is CASSSGGGSYNEQFF. DNA for the CDR3: TGCGCCAGCTCCTCCGGGGGAGGCTCCTACAATGAGCAGTTCTTC.

The CDR3 region is CASSEAFGRGQETQYF. The CDR3 coding sequence is TGTGCCAGCAGTGAAGCATTTGGGAGGGGGCAAGAGACCCAGTACTTC. The chain combines TRBV6-1 with TRBJ2-5; tentatively, D is TRBD2 (7 bases). V lost 0 bases to trimming and J lost 2 bases, with 13 bases between them. The CDR3 extends over 16 amino acids. In germline, CDR1 is MNHNS, CDR2 SASEGT.

The chain combines TRBV2 with TRBJ1-5; D is uncertain. The length of the CDR3 is 14 residues. Per the germline V gene, CDR1 is SNHLY and CDR2 is FYNNEI. Between the trimmed V and J ends, which lost 3 bases and 7 bases, there was a span of 13 bases. The CDR3 region has the DNA TGTGCCAGCAGTGAGGGAGCTCTCCGGCAGCCCCAGCATTTT. Protein: CASSEGALRQPQHF.

V gene TRBV28 combines with J gene TRBJ1-5; D is ambiguous. The V gene lost 2 bases and the J gene lost 6 bases, with 11 bases spanning the gap. The germline gives CDR1 MDHEN, CDR2 SYDVKM. The CDR3 runs 14 residues. The CDR3 DNA follows: TGTGCCAGCAGTTTACGGAGGGCGCGTCAGCCCCAGCATTTT. This codes for CASSLRRARQPQHF.

This sequence joins TRBV15 and TRBJ2-1; TRBD2 matches at 16 bases. V shed 2 bases and J 8 bases; nucleotides not matched to a gene: 6. Germline V gives CDR1 LNHNV, CDR2 YYDKDF (reference sequence). The CDR3 is 17 residues long. The CDR3 protein is CATSRPHGTSGRDEQFF. DNA for the CDR3: TGTGCCACCAGCAGACCCCATGGGACTAGCGGGAGGGATGAGCAGTTCTTC.

This chain joins TRBV15 and TRBJ2-2, with D uncertain. Per germline, CDR1 LNHNV and CDR2 YYDKDF (reference sequence). This CDR3 is 15 amino acids long. V dropped 0 bases and J dropped 0 bases, with 5 bases sitting between them. This CDR3 reads CATSRDLANTGELFF. CDR3 in DNA: TGTGCCACCAGCAGAGATCTAGCGAACACCGGGGAGCTGTTTTTT.